These 25 T cell receptor beta chains were all obtained from the same sample, sequenced in a study of CD8+CD57+ T cells in acquired aplastic anemia. CDR3 and TCR beta VDJ profiling relied on a genomic DNA template. TCRdb re-called the reads through MiXCR, storing one row per CDR3 protein. The table has 250,000 or so distinct CDR3 sequences, 47% seen once; the top ten hold over 7.5%. All sequencing subjects had displayed CD8+CD57+ cell expansion on flow cytometry. The sample taken for sequencing was sorted CD4+, CD8+, or CD8+CD57+ T cells (not recorded which) from PBMCs. The source is a human donor with aplastic anemia.

The table lists this clonotype with many counts. The V gene is TRBV6-5, the J gene TRBJ2-7; perhaps TRBD1 as D (6 bases). V lost 0 bases and J lost 4, with 7 bases in between. The CDR3 runs to 13 residues. The germline V gene encodes CDR1 MNHEY and CDR2 SVGAGI. Here the CDR3 DNA reads TGTGCCAGCAGTTACTCCCAGGGGTACGAGCAGTACTTC. Translating gives CASSYSQGYEQYF.

This clonotype was picked up a small number of times. Just one base apart from a much larger clone, this may be a read error. This chain links TRBV14 with TRBJ1-3; D unresolved. This CDR3 comprises 16 residues. Germline-derived CDR1 and CDR2 are SGHDN and FVKESK. V was pared by 2 bases and J by 0 bases, with 11 bases between. Written as DNA, the CDR3 is TGTGCCAGCAGCCAAAGGGTGAAGGGCTCTGGAAACACCATATATTTT. It codes for CASSQRVKGSGNTIYF.

This clonotype has a handful of counts. The gene calls are TRBV24-1 and TRBJ2-7; D possibly corresponds to TRBD2 (6 bases). V was pared by 9 bases and J by 4 bases, with 12 bases between. Germline V gene data show CDR1 as KGHDR and CDR2 as SFDVKD. The CDR3 spans 12 residues. The CDR3 is CATGLRTYEQYF. The CDR3 DNA follows: TGTGCCACCGGACTAAGGACATACGAGCAGTACTTC.

This clonotype has ten or more counts. The chain has TRBV24-1 and TRBJ2-2, with TRBD2 matching over 14 bases. Germline CDR1 is KGHDR and CDR2 is SFDVKD. J lost 1 base, V lost 9 bases, and 6 bases had no gene match. CDR3 size: 17 residues. The CDR3: CATFGTSGRENTGELFF. CDR3 coding DNA: TGTGCCACCTTTGGGACTAGCGGGAGAGAGAACACCGGGGAGCTGTTTTTT.

This clonotype was detected many times. The chain has TRBV7-2 and TRBJ2-7, with 8 bases that match TRBD1. J lost 6 bases, V lost 4 bases, and 14 bases had no gene match. CDR3 length: 16 amino acids. From germline, CDR1 is SGHTA and CDR2 FQGNSA. The CDR3 DNA follows: TGTGCCAGCAGCTACGTAGGGGGACAGGTAGAACGCGAGCAGTACTTC. It specifies CASSYVGGQVEREQYF.

This clonotype was picked up a small number of times. V gene TRBV28 combines with J gene TRBJ2-7; D unresolved. Looked up from germline, CDR1 is MDHEN and CDR2 is SYDVKM. The CDR3 contains 16 residues. Between the trimmed V and J ends, which lost 7 bases and 0 bases, there was a span of 19 bases. CDR3 sequence: CASNPTSTINSYEQYF. The CDR3 DNA is TGTGCCAGCAACCCAACGAGCACAATTAACTCCTACGAGCAGTACTTC.

This chain joins TRBV7-9 and TRBJ1-1; D gene unclear. The CDR3 has 15 amino acids. Trimming cost V 5 bases and J 1 base, with 14 bases left between them. Looked up from germline, CDR1 is SEHNR and CDR2 is FQNEAQ (reference sequence). The CDR3 DNA reads as TGTGCCAGCAGCCAACGACTAGCGGGGAACACTGAAGCTTTCTTT. It specifies CASSQRLAGNTEAFF.

CDR3 sequence reads: CASSLTGLANYGYTF. DNA for the CDR3: TGTGCCAGCAGCTTGACAGGGCTAGCTAACTATGGCTACACCTTC. The V call is TRBV11-2, the J call TRBJ1-2; the match to TRBD1 covers 7 bases. Trimming cost V 3 bases and J 0 bases; bases outside gene matches: 4. The CDR3 has 15 amino acids. Looked up from germline, CDR1 is SGHAT and CDR2 is FQNNGV.

This clonotype was seen at least ten times. This chain links TRBV10-3 with TRBJ2-5; 11 bases map to TRBD1. The CDR3 has 18 amino acids. Germline-derived CDR1 and CDR2 are ENHRY and SYGVKD. V was pared by 6 bases and J by 2 bases, with 14 bases of the junction left unmatched. The CDR3 loop is CAISPGQGEDYGQETQYF. CDR3 bases: TGTGCCATCAGCCCGGGACAGGGGGAGGATTATGGGCAAGAGACCCAGTACTTC.

The chain has TRBV2 and TRBJ2-3; TRBD1 aligns across 7 bases. There are 15 residues in the CDR3. Germline V gene sequence: CDR1 SNHLY, CDR2 FYNNEI. V was clipped by 6 bases and J by 2 bases; unmatched bases: 8. CDR3 coding DNA: TGTGCCAGCAGAGAGAGGGGGCGTCTCACAGATACGCAGTATTTT. Residues: CASRERGRLTDTQYF.

V is TRBV7-3 and J is TRBJ2-1; a weak D match, TRBD1 (6 bases). Deletions cut 3 bases from V and 9 bases from J, with 15 bases between. The CDR3 totals 14 residues. From germline, CDR1 is SGHTA and CDR2 FQGTGA. CDR3 bases: TGTGCCAGCAGCTTGAACAGGGAAGGACGTGAGCAGTTCTTC. Amino acids: CASSLNREGREQFF. Full variable domain (rest looked up from reference TRBV7-3 and TRBJ2-1): GAGVSQTPSNKVTEKGKYVELRCDPISGHTALYWYRQSLGQGPEFLIYFQGTGAADDSGLPNDRFFAVRPEGSVSTLKIQRTERGDSAVYLCASSLNREGREQFFGPGTRLTVL.

This clonotype has ten or more counts. In nucleotides, the CDR3 is TGTGCCAGCAGCGGACAGGAGGGTAAGGAAAATGAGCAGTTCTTC. Amino acids: CASSGQEGKENEQFF. The chain uses TRBV9 and TRBJ2-1, with D perhaps being TRBD1 or TRBD2 (6 bases each). This CDR3 contains 15 residues. V dropped 3 bases and J dropped 7 bases, with 17 bases sitting between them. Germline CDR1 is SGDLS and CDR2 is YYNGEE.

This clonotype was seen repeatedly, ten times or more. The gene calls are TRBV7-9 and TRBJ2-5; a weak D match, TRBD1 (6 bases). The CDR3 spans 14 residues. V lost 1 base and J 5 bases, leaving 11 bases between the germline ends. CDR1 is SEHNR, CDR2 FQNEAQ, per germline (reference sequence). For the CDR3, the DNA is TGTGCCAGCAGCTTAGAAGGGGGAAGGGAGACCCAGTACTTC. Encoded protein: CASSLEGGRETQYF.

CDR3 amino acids: CATSRDIGRTEAFF. CDR3 DNA: TGTGCCACCAGCAGAGATATCGGGAGGACTGAAGCTTTCTTT. The chain uses TRBV15 and TRBJ1-1, with unresolved D. V lost 0 bases to trimming and J lost 5 bases, with 10 bases between them. Germline V gene data show CDR1 as LNHNV and CDR2 as YYDKDF (reference sequence). This CDR3 comprises 14 residues.

The V and J genes are TRBV20-1 and TRBJ1-1; possible D gene TRBD1, 6 bases. Germline V CDR1 and CDR2: DFQATT, SNEGSKA (reference sequence). This CDR3 is 14 amino acids long. Trimming pared 4 bases from V and 0 bases from J, leaving 12 bases between. CDR3 bases: TGCAGTGCTACAGGGGTAGGTGTGAACACTGAAGCTTTCTTT. Translation: CSATGVGVNTEAFF.

The chain joins TRBV12-3 or TRBV12-4 to TRBJ2-6; a weak D match, TRBD2 (6 bases). Between the trimmed V and J ends, which lost 7 bases and 3 bases, there was a span of 7 bases. This CDR3 region has 13 residues. The CDR3 spells CASNGGGANVLTF. In DNA form, the CDR3 reads TGTGCCAGCAACGGGGGTGGGGCCAACGTCCTGACTTTC.

For the CDR3, the DNA is TGTGCCATCAGGGGGCGGGAAGGCACAGATACGCAGTATTTT. This codes for CAIRGREGTDTQYF. The V and J genes are TRBV10-3 and TRBJ2-3, with D possibly matching TRBD2 (6 bases). Trimming stripped 6 bases from V and 1 base from J, with 11 bases between. Germline-derived CDR1 and CDR2 are ENHRY and SYGVKD. CDR3 length: 14 residues.

The chain has TRBV24-1 and TRBJ1-4; 10 bases match TRBD1. Germline CDR1 reads KGHDR; CDR2 reads SFDVKD. V lost 4 bases to trimming and J lost 3 bases; unmatched junction nucleotides: 4. The CDR3 contains 16 residues. CDR3 in DNA: TGTGCCACCAGTGACCCGACAGGGGGCCCTAATGAAAAACTGTTTTTT. Its protein product is CATSDPTGGPNEKLFF.

This clonotype was seen more than once but under ten times. This could be a read error, since a much larger clone is one nucleotide away. This chain connects TRBV2 to TRBJ1-2; TRBD1 agrees at 8 bases. The germline V gene has CDR1 SNHLY and CDR2 FYNNEI. The CDR3 length is 16 residues. The CDR3 coding sequence is TGTGCCAGCATCCTAATCCAGGGGGCGCAGGACTATGGCTGCACCTTC. This sequence encodes CASILIQGAQDYGCTF.

V is TRBV30 and J is TRBJ2-1; D ambiguous. The germline V gene encodes CDR1 GTSNPN and CDR2 SVGIG (reference sequence). V shed 0 bases and J shed 7 bases, with 10 bases lying between them. The CDR3 length is 13 residues. CDR3 sequence reads: CAWSVGAQNEQFF. For the CDR3, the DNA is TGTGCCTGGAGTGTTGGCGCCCAAAATGAGCAGTTCTTC.

This clonotype was recorded many times. For the CDR3, the DNA is TGTGCCAGCAGCTTAGACCCCGAGAGGGTTCTTACTGAAGCTTTCTTT. It translates to CASSLDPERVLTEAFF. This chain connects TRBV13 to TRBJ1-1; D unresolved. With 1 base removed from V and 5 bases from J, the gap between germline ends came to 17 bases. CDR3 length: 16 residues. Germline CDR1 PRHDT, CDR2 FYEKMQ (reference sequence).

The CDR3 region is CAISWTSGLEGYTF. The CDR3 DNA is TGTGCCATCAGTTGGACTAGCGGCCTGGAGGGCTACACCTTC. This chain connects TRBV10-3 to TRBJ1-2; unclear D gene. The CDR3 is 14 residues long. Trimming removed 5 bases at V and 8 bases at J, with 18 bases between. CDR1 and CDR2 (germline): ENHRY, SYGVKD.

At least ten counts were recorded for this clonotype. This chain joins TRBV9 and TRBJ2-2, with D perhaps matching TRBD1 (5 bases). V gave up 1 base and J gave up 8 bases, with 6 bases separating them. This CDR3 is 12 amino acids long. Germline lookup yields CDR1 SGDLS and CDR2 YYNGEE. CDR3 loop: CASSVKGGELFF. The CDR3 nucleotides are TGTGCCAGCAGCGTAAAGGGGGGGGAGCTGTTTTTT.

This clonotype was recorded at least ten times. The rearrangement uses TRBV7-2 and TRBJ1-1; perhaps TRBD1 as D (5 bases). Germline V gene data show CDR1 as SGHTA and CDR2 as FQGNSA. V lost 5 bases and J lost 4, with 11 bases in between. The length of the CDR3 is 13 residues. The CDR3 nucleotides are TGTGCCAGCAGCCCCCCGGGGGGCACTGAAGCTTTCTTT. Its protein is CASSPPGGTEAFF.

The table lists this clonotype with a few counts. The J gene is TRBJ2-7, the V gene TRBV29-1; 9 bases align to TRBD1. Germline V gene sequence: CDR1 SQVTM, CDR2 ANQGSEA. The CDR3 is made up of 15 amino acids. The V and J ends lost 3 bases and 7 bases, in that order; junction bases with no gene match: 13. CDR3 DNA sequence: TGCAGCGTTGAGGGCTATAGGGACAGGGCATATGAGCAGTACTTC. Encoded protein: CSVEGYRDRAYEQYF.